These 3 T cell receptor beta chains share one sample of origin, sequenced in a study of cytomegalovirus exposure and HLA in healthy donors. Here immunoSEQ multiplex PCR was the method, and the copy in TCRdb shows in-frame clones only, minus some. The sample holds about 250,000 clones; roughly 90% are singletons and the top ten take 12%. Sequenced sample: PBMCs. These receptors came from a man aged 18-30 years in good health and CMV-seropositive.

The chain recombines TRBV7-6 with TRBJ2-7; maybe TRBD2 (5 bases). The V and J ends lost 5 bases and 2 bases respectively, with 7 bases between them. This CDR3 spans 12 amino acids. Germline assignment: CDR1 SGHVS and CDR2 FNYEAQ. The CDR3 sequence is CASSPGTYEQYF. DNA of the CDR3: TGTGCCAGCAGCCCGGGAACCTACGAGCAGTACTTC.

This rearrangement joins TRBV30 to TRBJ1-2; D is possibly TRBD1 (5 bases). With 7 bases removed from V and 5 bases from J, the gap between germline ends came to 14 bases. This CDR3 has 12 amino acids. In germline, CDR1 is GTSNPN, CDR2 SVGIG (reference sequence). CDR3 residues: CASFDSRYGYTF. The CDR3 DNA reads as TGTGCCTCCTTTGACAGCCGTTATGGCTACACCTTC.

This rearrangement joins TRBV14 to TRBJ2-2; no clear D. V lost 1 base and J lost 4, with 7 bases in between. This CDR3 contains 14 residues. Germline V gene sequence: CDR1 SGHDN, CDR2 FVKESK. For the CDR3, the DNA is TGTGCCAGCAGCCAAGTGACGTTCACCGGGGAGCTGTTTTTT. The encoded protein is CASSQVTFTGELFF.